The T cell receptor beta chain under discussion was sequenced for a study of OX40 agonist ivuxolimab in advanced cancers. This clone has only a few counts. The antigen is undetermined. Notes on the study in general: CD4+ and CD8+ T cells in blood underwent clonal expansion by week 6 at 0.1 to 3.0 mg/kg.

TCRdb's table, derived via immunoSEQ multiplex PCR, lists solely in-frame clones and lacks some. Among fewer than 50,000 clones listed, 65% to 80% were seen once. CDR3 length: 15 residues. V was pared by 5 bases and J by 4 bases, with 7 bases of the junction left unmatched. The V gene's germline CDR1 is SEHNR and CDR2 FQNEAQ (reference sequence). The sequencing used CD4+ or CD8+ T cells sorted from blood, collected in a trial of the OX40 agonist ivuxolimab. The TCR was taken from an adult with an advanced solid tumor such as melanoma, head and neck, liver or kidney cancer. The chain recombines TRBV7-9 with TRBJ1-4, with 7 bases fitting TRBD1. CDR3 nucleotide sequence: TGTGCCAGCAGCATCGGACAGGAGTTTAATGAAAAACTGTTTTTT. This encodes CASSIGQEFNEKLFF.